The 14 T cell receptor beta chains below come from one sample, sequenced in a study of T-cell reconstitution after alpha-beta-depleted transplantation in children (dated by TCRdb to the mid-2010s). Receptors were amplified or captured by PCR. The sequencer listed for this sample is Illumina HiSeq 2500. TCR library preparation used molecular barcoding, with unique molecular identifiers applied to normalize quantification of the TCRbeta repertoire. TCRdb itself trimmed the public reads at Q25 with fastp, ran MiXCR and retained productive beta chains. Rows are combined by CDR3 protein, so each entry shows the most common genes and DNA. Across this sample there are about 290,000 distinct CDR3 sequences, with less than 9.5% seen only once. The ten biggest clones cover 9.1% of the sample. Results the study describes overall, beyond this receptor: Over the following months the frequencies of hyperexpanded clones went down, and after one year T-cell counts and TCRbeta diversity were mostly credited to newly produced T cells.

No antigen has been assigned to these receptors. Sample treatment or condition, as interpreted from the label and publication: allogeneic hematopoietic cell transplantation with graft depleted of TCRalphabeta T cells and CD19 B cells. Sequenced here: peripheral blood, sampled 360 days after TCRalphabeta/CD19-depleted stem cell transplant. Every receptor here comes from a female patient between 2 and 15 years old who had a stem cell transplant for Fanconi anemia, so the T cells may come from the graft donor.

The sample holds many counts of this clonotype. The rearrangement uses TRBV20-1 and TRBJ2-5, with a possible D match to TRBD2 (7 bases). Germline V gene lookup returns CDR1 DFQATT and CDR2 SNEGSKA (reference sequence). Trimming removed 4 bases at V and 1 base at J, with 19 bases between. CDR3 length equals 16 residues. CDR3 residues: CSATPGASGIQETQYF. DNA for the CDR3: TGCAGTGCTACCCCAGGGGCTAGCGGCATCCAAGAGACCCAGTACTTC.

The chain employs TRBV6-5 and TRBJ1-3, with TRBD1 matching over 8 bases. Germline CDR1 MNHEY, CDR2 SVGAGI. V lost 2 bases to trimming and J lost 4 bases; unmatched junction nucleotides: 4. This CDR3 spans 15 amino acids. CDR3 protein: CASSYTGGTGNTIYF. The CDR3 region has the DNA TGTGCCAGCAGTTACACAGGGGGTACGGGAAACACCATATATTTT.

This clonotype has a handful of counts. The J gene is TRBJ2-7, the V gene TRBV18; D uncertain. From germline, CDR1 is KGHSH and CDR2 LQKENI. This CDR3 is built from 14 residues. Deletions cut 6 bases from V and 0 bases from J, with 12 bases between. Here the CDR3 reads CASSLEVGSYEQYF. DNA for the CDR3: TGTGCCAGCTCTCTAGAGGTCGGCTCCTACGAGCAGTACTTC.

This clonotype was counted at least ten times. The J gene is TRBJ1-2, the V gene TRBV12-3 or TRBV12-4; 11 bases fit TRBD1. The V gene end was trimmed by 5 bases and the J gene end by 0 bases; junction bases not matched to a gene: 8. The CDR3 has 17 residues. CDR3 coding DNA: TGTGCCAGCAGTGGCTGGACAGGGGGCCTGGCTAACTATGGCTACACCTTC. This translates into CASSGWTGGLANYGYTF.

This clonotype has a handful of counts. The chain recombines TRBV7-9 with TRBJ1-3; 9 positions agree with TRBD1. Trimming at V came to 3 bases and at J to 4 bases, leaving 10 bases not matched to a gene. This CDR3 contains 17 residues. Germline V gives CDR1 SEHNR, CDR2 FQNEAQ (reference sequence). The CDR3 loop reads CASSFGGTGGRGNTIYF. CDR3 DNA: TGTGCCAGCAGCTTCGGGGGAACAGGGGGCAGAGGAAACACCATATATTTT.

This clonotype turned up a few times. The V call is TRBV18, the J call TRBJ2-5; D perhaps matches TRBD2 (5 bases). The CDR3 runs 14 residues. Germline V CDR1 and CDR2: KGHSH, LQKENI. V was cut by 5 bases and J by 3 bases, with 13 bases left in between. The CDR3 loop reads CASSFWTEEETQYF. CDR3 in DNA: TGTGCCAGCTCATTTTGGACGGAGGAAGAGACCCAGTACTTC.

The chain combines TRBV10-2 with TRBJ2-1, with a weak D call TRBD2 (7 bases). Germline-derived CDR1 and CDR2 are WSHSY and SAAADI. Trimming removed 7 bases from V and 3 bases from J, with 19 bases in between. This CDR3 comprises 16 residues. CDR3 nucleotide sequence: TGCGCCAGCAATACCCCCTTAGGGGGGGACTACAATGAGCAGTTCTTC. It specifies CASNTPLGGDYNEQFF.

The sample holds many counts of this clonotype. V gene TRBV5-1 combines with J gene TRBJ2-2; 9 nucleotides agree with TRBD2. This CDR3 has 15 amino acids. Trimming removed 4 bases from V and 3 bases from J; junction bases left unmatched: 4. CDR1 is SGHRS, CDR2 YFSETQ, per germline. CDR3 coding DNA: TGCGCCAGCAGCGTATTAGCGGGAGACACCGGGGAGCTGTTTTTT. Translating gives CASSVLAGDTGELFF.

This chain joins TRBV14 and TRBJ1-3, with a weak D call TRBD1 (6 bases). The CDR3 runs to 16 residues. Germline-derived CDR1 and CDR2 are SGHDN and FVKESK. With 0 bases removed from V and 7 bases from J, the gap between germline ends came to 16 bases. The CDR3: CASSQEWGLKRNTIYF. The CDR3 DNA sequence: TGTGCCAGCAGCCAAGAATGGGGGCTTAAGAGGAACACCATATATTTT. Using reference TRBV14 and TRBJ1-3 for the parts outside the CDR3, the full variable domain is EAGVTQFPSHSVIEKGQTVTLRCDPISGHDNLYWYRRVMGKEIKFLLHFVKESKQDESGMPNNRFLAERTGGTYSTLKVQPAELEDSGVYFCASSQEWGLKRNTIYFGEGSWLTVV.

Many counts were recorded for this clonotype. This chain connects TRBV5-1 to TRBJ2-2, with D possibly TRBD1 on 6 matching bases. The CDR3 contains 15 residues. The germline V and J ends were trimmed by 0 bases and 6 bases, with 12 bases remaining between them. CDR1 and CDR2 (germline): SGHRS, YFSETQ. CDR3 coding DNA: TGCGCCAGCAGCTTGGACCAGGGGTTGTCCGGGGAGCTGTTTTTT. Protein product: CASSLDQGLSGELFF.

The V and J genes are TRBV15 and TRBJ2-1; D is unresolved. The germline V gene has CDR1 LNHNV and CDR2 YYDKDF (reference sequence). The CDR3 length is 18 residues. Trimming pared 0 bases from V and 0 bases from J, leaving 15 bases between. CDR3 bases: TGTGCCACCAGCAGAGATATACGTAGGATTATCTCCTACAATGAGCAGTTCTTC. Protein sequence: CATSRDIRRIISYNEQFF.

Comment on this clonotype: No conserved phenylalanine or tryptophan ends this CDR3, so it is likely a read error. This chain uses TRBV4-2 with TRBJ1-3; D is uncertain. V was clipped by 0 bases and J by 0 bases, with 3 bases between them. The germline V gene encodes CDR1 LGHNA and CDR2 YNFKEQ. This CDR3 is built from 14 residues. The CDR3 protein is CASSQDPSGNTIYS. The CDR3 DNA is TGTGCCAGCAGCCAAGACCCCTCTGGAAACACCATATATTCT.

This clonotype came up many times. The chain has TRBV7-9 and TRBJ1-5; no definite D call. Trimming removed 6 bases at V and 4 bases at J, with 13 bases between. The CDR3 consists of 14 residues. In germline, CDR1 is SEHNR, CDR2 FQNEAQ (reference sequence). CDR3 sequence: CASSYFGLNQPQHF. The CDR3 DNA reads TGTGCCAGCAGTTACTTTGGTCTAAATCAGCCCCAGCATTTT.

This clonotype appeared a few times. CDR3 residues: CASSPTGTRTDTQYF. The CDR3 DNA follows: TGTGCCAGCAGCCCAACCGGGACTAGAACAGATACGCAGTATTTT. The chain combines TRBV7-2 with TRBJ2-3; 8 bases align to TRBD2. Germline V gene data show CDR1 as SGHTA and CDR2 as FQGNSA. The CDR3 consists of 15 residues. J gave up 3 bases and V 5 bases, and 7 bases lay outside the gene matches.